Sequencing of this TCR beta chain was carried out in a study of blood T cell repertoires in COVID-19. Overall study context: Acute and convalescent COVID-19 samples came from the United States, Italy and Spain. Sample material is recorded as cDNA or gDNA derived from T cells, B-cell-depleted T cells, or PBMCs.

Per the original methods: Using reference gene primer amplification, nucleated cell counts were estimated. Sequencing was performed with immunoSEQ multiplex PCR; in TCRdb, only in-frame clones are kept and a portion is missing. The V and J calls and clone size come from that table; D and trimming were worked out from the DNA. This sample carries some 250,000 clones, 75% to 90% of them seen once, and the ten largest clones take about 2%. Only a few counts were recorded for this clone. V gave up 2 bases and J gave up 0 bases, with 7 bases separating them. The germline V gene has CDR1 MNHNY and CDR2 SVGAGI (reference sequence). This CDR3 has 15 amino acids.

This sequence was found in a man under 40 with active or convalescent COVID-19. V usage is TRBV6-6 and J usage is TRBJ2-2; D is perhaps TRBD2 (6 bases). The specimen was peripheral blood. The CDR3 coding sequence is TGTGCCAGCAGTTACGGACTACCGAACACCGGGGAGCTGTTTTTT. Protein product: CASSYGLPNTGELFF.